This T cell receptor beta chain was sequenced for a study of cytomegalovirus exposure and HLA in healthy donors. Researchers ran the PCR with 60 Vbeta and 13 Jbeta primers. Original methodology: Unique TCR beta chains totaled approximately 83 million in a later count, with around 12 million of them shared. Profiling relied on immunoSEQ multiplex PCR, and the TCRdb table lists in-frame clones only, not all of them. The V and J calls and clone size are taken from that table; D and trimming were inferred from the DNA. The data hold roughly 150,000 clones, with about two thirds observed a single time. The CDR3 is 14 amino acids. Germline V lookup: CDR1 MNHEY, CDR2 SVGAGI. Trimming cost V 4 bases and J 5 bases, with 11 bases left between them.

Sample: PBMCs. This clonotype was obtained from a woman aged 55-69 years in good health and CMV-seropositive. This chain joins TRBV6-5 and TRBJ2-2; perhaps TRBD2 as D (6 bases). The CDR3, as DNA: TGTGCCAGCAGTTCCCAGGGAGGAACCGGGGAGCTGTTTTTT. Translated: CASSSQGGTGELFF.